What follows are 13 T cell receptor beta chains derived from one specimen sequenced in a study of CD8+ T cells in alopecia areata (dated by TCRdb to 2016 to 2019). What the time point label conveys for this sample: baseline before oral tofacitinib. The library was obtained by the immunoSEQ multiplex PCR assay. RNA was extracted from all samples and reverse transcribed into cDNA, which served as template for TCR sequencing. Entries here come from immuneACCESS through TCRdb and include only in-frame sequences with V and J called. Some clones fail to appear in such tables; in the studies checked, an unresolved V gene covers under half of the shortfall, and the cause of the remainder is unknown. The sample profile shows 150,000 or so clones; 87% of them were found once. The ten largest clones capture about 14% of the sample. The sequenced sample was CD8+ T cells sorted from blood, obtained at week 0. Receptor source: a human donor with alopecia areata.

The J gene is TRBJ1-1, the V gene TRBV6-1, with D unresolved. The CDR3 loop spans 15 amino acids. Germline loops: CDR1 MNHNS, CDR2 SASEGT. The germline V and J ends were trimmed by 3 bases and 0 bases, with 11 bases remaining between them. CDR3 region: CASSDPSVVNTEAFF. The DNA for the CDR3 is TGTGCCAGCAGTGACCCTTCCGTTGTGAACACTGAAGCTTTCTTT.

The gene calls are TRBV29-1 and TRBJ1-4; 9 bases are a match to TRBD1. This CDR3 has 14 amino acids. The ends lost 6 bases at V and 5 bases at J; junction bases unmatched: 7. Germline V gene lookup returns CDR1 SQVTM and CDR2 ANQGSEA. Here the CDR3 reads CSVAGQGRNEKLFF. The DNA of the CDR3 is TGCAGCGTAGCAGGACAGGGGAGGAATGAAAAACTGTTTTTT.

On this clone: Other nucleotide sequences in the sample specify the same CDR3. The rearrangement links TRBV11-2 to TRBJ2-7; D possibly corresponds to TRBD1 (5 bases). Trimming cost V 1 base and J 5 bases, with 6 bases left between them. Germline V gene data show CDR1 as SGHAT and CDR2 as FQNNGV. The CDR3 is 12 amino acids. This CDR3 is CASSLGGNEQYF. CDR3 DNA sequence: TGTGCCAGCAGCTTAGGGGGCAACGAGCAGTACTTC.

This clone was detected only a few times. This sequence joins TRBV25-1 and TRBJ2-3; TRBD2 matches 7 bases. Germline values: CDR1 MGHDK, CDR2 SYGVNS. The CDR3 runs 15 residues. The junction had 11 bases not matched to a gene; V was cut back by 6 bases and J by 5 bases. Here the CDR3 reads CASSITLAVKDTQYF. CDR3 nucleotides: TGTGCCAGCAGCATAACCCTAGCGGTTAAAGATACGCAGTATTTT.

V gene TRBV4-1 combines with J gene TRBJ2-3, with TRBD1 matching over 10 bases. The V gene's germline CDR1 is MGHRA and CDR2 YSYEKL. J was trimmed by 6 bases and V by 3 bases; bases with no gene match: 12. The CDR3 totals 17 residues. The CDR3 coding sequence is TGCGCCAGCAGCCATGCGGTTGGGACAGGGGACGGGGATACGCAGTATTTT. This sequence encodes CASSHAVGTGDGDTQYF.

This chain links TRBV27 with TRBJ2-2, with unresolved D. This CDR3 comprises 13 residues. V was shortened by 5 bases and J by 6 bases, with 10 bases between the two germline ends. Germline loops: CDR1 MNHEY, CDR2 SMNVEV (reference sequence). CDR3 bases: TGTGCCAGCAGTCCGTTCATACCCGGGGAGCTGTTTTTT. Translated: CASSPFIPGELFF.

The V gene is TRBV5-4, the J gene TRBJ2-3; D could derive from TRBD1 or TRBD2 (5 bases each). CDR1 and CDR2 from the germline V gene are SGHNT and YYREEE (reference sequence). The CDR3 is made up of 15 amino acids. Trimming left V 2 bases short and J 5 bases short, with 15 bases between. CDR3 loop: CASSFVGEPGDTQYF. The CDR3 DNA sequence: TGTGCCAGCAGCTTTGTGGGGGAGCCGGGAGATACGCAGTATTTT.

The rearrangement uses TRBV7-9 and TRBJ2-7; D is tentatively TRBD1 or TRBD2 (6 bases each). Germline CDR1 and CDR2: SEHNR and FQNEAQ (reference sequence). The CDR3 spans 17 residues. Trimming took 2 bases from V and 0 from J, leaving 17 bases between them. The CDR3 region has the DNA TGTGCCAGCAGCTTACCCCCCCGGGGGCAGCCCTCCTACGAGCAGTACTTC. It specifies CASSLPPRGQPSYEQYF.

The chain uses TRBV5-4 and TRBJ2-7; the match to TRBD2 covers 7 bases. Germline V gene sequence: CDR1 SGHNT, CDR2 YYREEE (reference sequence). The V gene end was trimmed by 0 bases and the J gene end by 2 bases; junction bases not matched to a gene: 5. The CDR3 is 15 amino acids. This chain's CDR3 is CASSLAPGGPYEQYF. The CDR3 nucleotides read TGTGCCAGCAGCTTGGCTCCGGGGGGTCCCTACGAGCAGTACTTC.

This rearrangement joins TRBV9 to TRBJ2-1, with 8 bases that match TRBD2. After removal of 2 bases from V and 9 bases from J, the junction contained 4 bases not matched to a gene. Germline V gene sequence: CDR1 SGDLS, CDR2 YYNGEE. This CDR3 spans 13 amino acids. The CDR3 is CASSVGLATEQFF. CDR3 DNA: TGTGCCAGCAGCGTTGGACTAGCCACTGAGCAGTTCTTC.

The CDR3 loop reads CASSLAQGSSYNEQFF. As DNA, the CDR3 is TGCGCCAGCAGCTTGGCCCAGGGTAGCTCCTACAATGAGCAGTTCTTC. The chain has TRBV5-1 and TRBJ2-1, with D possibly being TRBD1 (5 bases). Trimming cost V 0 bases and J 0 bases, with 10 bases left between them. The CDR3 totals 16 residues. CDR1 and CDR2 from the germline V gene are SGHRS and YFSETQ. The full variable domain, with the rest looked up from reference TRBV5-1 and TRBJ2-1, is KAGVTQTPRYLIKTRGQQVTLSCSPISGHRSVSWYQQTPGQGLQFLFEYFSETQRNKGNFPGRFSGRQFSNSRSEMNVSTLELGDSALYLCASSLAQGSSYNEQFFGPGTRLTVL.

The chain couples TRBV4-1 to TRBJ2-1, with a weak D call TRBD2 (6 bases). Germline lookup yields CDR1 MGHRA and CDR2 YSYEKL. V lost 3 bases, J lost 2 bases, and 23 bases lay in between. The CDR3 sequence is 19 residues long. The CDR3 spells CASSHLGDSVWGAYNEQFF. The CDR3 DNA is TGCGCCAGCAGCCATCTTGGGGATAGCGTTTGGGGGGCCTACAATGAGCAGTTCTTC.

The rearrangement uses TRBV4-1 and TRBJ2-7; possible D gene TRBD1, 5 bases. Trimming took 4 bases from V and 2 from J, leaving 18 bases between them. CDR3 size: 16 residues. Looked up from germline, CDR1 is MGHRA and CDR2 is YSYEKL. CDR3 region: CASSPSGLDGTYEQYF. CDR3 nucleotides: TGCGCCAGCAGCCCTTCAGGGCTGGACGGAACCTACGAGCAGTACTTC.